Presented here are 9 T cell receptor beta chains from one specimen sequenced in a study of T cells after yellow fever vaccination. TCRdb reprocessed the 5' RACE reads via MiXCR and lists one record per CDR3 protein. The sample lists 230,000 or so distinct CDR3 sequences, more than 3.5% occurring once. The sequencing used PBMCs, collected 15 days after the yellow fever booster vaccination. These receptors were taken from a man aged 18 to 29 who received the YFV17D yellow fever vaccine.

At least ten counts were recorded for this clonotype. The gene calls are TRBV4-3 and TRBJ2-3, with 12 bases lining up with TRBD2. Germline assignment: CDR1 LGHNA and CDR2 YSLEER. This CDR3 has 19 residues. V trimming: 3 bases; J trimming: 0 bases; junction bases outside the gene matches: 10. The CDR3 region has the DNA TGCGCCAGCAGCCAGGGGACCGCTAGCGGGGGGGCTAGCACAGATACGCAGTATTTT. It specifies CASSQGTASGGASTDTQYF.

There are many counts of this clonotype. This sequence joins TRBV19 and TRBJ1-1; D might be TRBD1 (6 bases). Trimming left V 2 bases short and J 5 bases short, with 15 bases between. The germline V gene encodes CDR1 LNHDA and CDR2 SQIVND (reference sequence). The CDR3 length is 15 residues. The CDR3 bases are TGTGCCAGTAGTATATTTTACAGGGTGGAAACTGAAGCTTTCTTT. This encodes CASSIFYRVETEAFF.

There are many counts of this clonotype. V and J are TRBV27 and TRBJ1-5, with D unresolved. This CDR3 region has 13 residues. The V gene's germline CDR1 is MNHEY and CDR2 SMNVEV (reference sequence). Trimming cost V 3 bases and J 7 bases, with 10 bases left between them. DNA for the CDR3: TGTGCCAGCAGTTTGGGCGCGATACAGCCCCAGCATTTT. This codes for CASSLGAIQPQHF.

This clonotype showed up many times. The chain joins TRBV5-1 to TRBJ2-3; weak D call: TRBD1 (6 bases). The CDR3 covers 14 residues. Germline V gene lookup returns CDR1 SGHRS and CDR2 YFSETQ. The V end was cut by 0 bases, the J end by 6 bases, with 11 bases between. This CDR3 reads CASSLAGGADTQYF. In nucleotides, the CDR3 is TGCGCCAGCAGCTTGGCTGGGGGCGCGGATACGCAGTATTTT.

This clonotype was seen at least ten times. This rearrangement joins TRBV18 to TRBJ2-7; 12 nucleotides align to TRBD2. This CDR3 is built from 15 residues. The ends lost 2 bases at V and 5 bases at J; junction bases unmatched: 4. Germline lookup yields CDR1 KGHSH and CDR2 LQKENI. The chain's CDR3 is CASSPVTSGGNEQYF. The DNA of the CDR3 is TGTGCCAGCTCACCAGTTACTAGCGGGGGGAACGAGCAGTACTTC.

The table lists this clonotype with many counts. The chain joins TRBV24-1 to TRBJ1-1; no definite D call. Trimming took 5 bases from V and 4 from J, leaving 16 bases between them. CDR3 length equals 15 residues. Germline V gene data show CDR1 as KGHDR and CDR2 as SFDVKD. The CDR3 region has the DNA TGTGCCACCAGTGGAACCAGTTACGGCGCCACTGAAGCTTTCTTT. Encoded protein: CATSGTSYGATEAFF.

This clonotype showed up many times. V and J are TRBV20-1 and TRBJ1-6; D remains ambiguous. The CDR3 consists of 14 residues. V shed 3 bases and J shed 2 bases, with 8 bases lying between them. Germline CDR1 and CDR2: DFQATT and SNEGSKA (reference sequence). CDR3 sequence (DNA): TGCAGTGCTAGGGCGGGAGCCTATAATTCACCCCTCCACTTT. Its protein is CSARAGAYNSPLHF.

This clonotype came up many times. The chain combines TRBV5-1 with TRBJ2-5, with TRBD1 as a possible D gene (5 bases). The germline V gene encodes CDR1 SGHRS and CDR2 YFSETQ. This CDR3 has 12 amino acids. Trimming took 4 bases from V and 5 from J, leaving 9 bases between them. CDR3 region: CASSLPGETQYF. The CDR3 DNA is TGCGCCAGCAGCCTACCAGGGGAGACCCAGTACTTC.

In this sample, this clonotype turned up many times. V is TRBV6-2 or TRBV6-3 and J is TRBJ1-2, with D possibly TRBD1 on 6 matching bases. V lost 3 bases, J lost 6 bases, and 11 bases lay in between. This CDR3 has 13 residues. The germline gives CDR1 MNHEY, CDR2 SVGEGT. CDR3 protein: CASSYRGRDGYTF. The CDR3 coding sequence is TGTGCCAGCAGTTATCGGGGGCGCGATGGCTACACCTTC.